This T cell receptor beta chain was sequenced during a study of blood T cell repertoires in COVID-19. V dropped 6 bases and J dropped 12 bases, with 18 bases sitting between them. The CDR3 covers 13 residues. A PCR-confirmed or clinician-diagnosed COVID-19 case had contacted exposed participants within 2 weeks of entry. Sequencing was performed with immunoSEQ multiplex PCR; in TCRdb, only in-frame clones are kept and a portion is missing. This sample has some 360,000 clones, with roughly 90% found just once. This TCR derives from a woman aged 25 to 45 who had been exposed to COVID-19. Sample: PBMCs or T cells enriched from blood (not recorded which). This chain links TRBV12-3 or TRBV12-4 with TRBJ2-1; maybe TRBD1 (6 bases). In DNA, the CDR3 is TGTGCCAGCAGCGTGGGACAAGCCCCCCTGCAGTTCTTC. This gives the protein CASSVGQAPLQFF.